The 8 T cell receptor beta chains below come from one sample, sequenced in a study of shared clonotypes between healthy human individuals. CD45RO-negative, CCR7-positively selected cells formed the naive CD8 fraction, excluding terminally differentiated effector memory CD45RA+ cells. Profiled with immunoSEQ multiplex PCR; TCRdb holds only in-frame clones, not every one. The sample gives about 2 million clones, roughly 94% of which show up once; 1.1% is in the top ten. The source material was naive CD8+ T cells sorted from blood. The receptors were gathered from a man between 18 and 29 years old in good health.

The V call is TRBV28, the J call TRBJ2-5; 13 bases fit TRBD2. Germline CDR1 reads MDHEN; CDR2 reads SYDVKM. V shed 5 bases, J shed 2 bases, and the junction held 8 bases outside the gene matches. This CDR3 comprises 17 residues. CDR3: CASSPHRLAGGQETQYF. The CDR3 region has the DNA TGTGCCAGCAGTCCCCATCGACTAGCGGGGGGACAAGAGACCCAGTACTTC.

This chain connects TRBV19 to TRBJ2-7, with D hard to call. Per the germline V gene, CDR1 is LNHDA and CDR2 is SQIVND (reference sequence). This CDR3 region has 14 residues. V was pared by 3 bases and J by 2 bases, with 11 bases between. CDR3 DNA sequence: TGTGCCAGTAGTATGTACGGGTGGACCTACGAGCAGTACTTC. It translates to CASSMYGWTYEQYF.

The chain has TRBV4-2 and TRBJ2-5; TRBD2 matches 9 bases. This CDR3 is built from 13 residues. Looked up from germline, CDR1 is LGHNA and CDR2 is YNFKEQ. V lost 10 bases to trimming and J lost 5 bases; unmatched junction nucleotides: 8. CDR3 sequence reads: CATGAGGSETQYF. Written as DNA, the CDR3 is TGTGCCACAGGGGCGGGGGGGAGTGAGACCCAGTACTTC.

As for this clone: Other DNA sequences within the sample encode an identical CDR3. J is TRBJ2-5 and V is TRBV7-9; 8 nucleotides line up with TRBD1. Germline CDR1 reads SEHNR; CDR2 reads FQNEAQ (reference sequence). With 1 base clipped from V and 5 bases from J, the junction kept 6 bases outside the gene matches. There are 15 residues in the CDR3. CDR3 loop: CASSLGTGGRETQYF. As DNA, the CDR3 is TGTGCCAGCAGCTTAGGAACAGGGGGGCGGGAGACCCAGTACTTC.

V is TRBV5-4 and J is TRBJ1-1, with 9 bases that match TRBD1. Germline V CDR1 and CDR2: SGHNT, YYREEE (reference sequence). The length of the CDR3 is 12 residues. With 5 bases clipped from V and 7 bases from J, the junction kept 3 bases outside the gene matches. DNA for the CDR3: TGTGCCAGCAGACAGGGGGCTGGTGAAGCTTTCTTT. Translation gives CASRQGAGEAFF.

To note about this clone: Other DNA variants within this sample encode the same CDR3. V gene TRBV6-5 combines with J gene TRBJ1-1; D is undetermined. There are 12 residues in the CDR3. The germline V gene has CDR1 MNHEY and CDR2 SVGAGI. Deletions cut 6 bases from V and 5 bases from J, with 10 bases between. The DNA of the CDR3 is TGTGCCAGCAGCACCGGCGGGACTGAAGCTTTCTTT. Protein sequence: CASSTGGTEAFF.

This chain joins TRBV5-1 and TRBJ1-2; 8 bases align to TRBD1. CDR1 and CDR2 (germline): SGHRS, YFSETQ. V was pared by 0 bases and J by 0 bases, with 4 bases of the junction left unmatched. The CDR3 is 16 amino acids. The CDR3, as DNA: TGCGCCAGCAGCTTGGAAGGACAGGGAGCTAACTATGGCTACACCTTC. It encodes CASSLEGQGANYGYTF.

This chain joins TRBV9 and TRBJ2-7; D uncertain. The germline gives CDR1 SGDLS, CDR2 YYNGEE. Trimming removed 4 bases from V and 6 bases from J, with 14 bases in between. The CDR3 consists of 13 residues. As DNA, the CDR3 is TGTGCCAGCAGCCCCGAGACCTTTCGCGAGCAGTACTTC. It translates to CASSPETFREQYF.